The 31 T cell receptor beta chains below were found in one sample sequenced in a study of blood T cell repertoires in COVID-19. Only in-frame clones appear in the TCRdb table, and some are missing; sequencing was by immunoSEQ multiplex PCR. The table has 300,000 to 350,000 clones, around 90% seen once; the top ten hold around 4.4%. The sample comprised PBMCs or T cells enriched from blood (not recorded which). The receptors shown here come from a woman in her late teens or twenties with acute COVID-19.

The V call is TRBV28, the J call TRBJ1-4, with TRBD1 matching over 9 bases. J lost 0 bases, V lost 4 bases, and 18 bases had no gene match. The length of the CDR3 is 21 residues. CDR1 MDHEN and CDR2 SYDVKM come from the germline V gene. CDR3 DNA sequence: TGTGCCAGCAGTTCCTATCTTCCGGGACAGGGAATAAGTGCAACTAATGAAAAACTGTTTTTT. Its translation: CASSSYLPGQGISATNEKLFF.

This clone has a single count. The J gene is TRBJ2-7, the V gene TRBV1; the table's D gene call, TRBD2, was not cross checked with the DNA. TRBV1 is shown as a pseudogene. The CDR3 has 14 amino acids. CDR3 sequence (DNA): TGCACCAGCAGCCTGACTAGCATCCACCACGAGCAGTACTTC. Its translation is CTSSLTSIHHEQYF.

The chain carries TRBV12-3 or TRBV12-4 and TRBJ1-1, with a weak D call TRBD1 (5 bases). The CDR3 consists of 13 residues. V dropped 7 bases and J dropped 6 bases, with 15 bases sitting between them. This chain's CDR3 is CASNKQGGPEAFF. The CDR3, as DNA: TGTGCCAGCAACAAGCAGGGAGGCCCTGAAGCTTTCTTT.

DNA of the CDR3: TGTGCCAGCAGTGAACAGGGTAACAAGCCCCAGCATTTT. Translated: CASSEQGNKPQHF. The gene calls are TRBV2 and TRBJ1-5; perhaps TRBD1 as D (5 bases). Per germline, CDR1 SNHLY and CDR2 FYNNEI. Trimming took off 2 bases at V and 8 bases at J, with 10 bases between the two ends. This CDR3 has 13 amino acids.

V gene TRBV7-3 combines with J gene TRBJ2-5; the match to TRBD1 covers 9 bases. The CDR3 spans 15 residues. Germline V CDR1 and CDR2: SGHTA, FQGTGA. J lost 4 bases, V lost 4 bases, and 7 bases had no gene match. In DNA form, the CDR3 reads TGTGCCAGCAGCTCAAGATGGGGACAGGGAGAGACCCAGTACTTC. Translating it yields CASSSRWGQGETQYF. Based on the CDR3 plus reference TRBV7-3 and TRBJ2-5, the full variable domain is GAGVSQTPSNKVTEKGKYVELRCDPISGHTALYWYRQSLGQGPEFLIYFQGTGAADDSGLPNDRFFAVRPEGSVSTLKIQRTERGDSAVYLCASSSRWGQGETQYFGPGTRLLVL.

This clone was counted once. The rearrangement links TRBV6-5 to TRBJ1-1, with a weak D call TRBD1 (5 bases). The V end lost 5 bases, the J end lost 1 base, and 8 bases lay between the germline ends. CDR1 and CDR2 from the germline V gene are MNHEY and SVGAGI. This CDR3 contains 13 residues. The CDR3 nucleotides read TGTGCCAGCAGTACAGACAGGAACACTGAAGCTTTCTTT. Its protein product is CASSTDRNTEAFF.

The chain couples TRBV3-1 (or the pseudogene TRBV3-2) to TRBJ2-1; TRBD2 matches 8 bases. This CDR3 spans 13 amino acids. V was clipped by 1 base and J by 15 bases; unmatched bases: 8. Germline assignment: CDR1 LGHDT and CDR2 YNNKEL (reference sequence). The CDR3 loop is CASSQGSGRGGFF. CDR3 nucleotides: TGTGCCAGCAGCCAAGGAAGCGGACGGGGGGGGTTCTTC.

The chain carries TRBV25-1 and TRBJ2-3, with TRBD2 matching 8 bases. J gave up 1 base and V 3 bases, and 3 bases lay outside the gene matches. There are 15 residues in the CDR3. Per the germline V gene, CDR1 is MGHDK and CDR2 is SYGVNS. The CDR3 DNA follows: TGTGCCAGCAGTGAGCGGGAGGCGGGCACAGATACGCAGTATTTT. It yields the protein CASSEREAGTDTQYF.

V and J are TRBV19 and TRBJ1-3; 10 nucleotides agree with TRBD1. Per germline, CDR1 LNHDA and CDR2 SQIVND (reference sequence). Trimming at V came to 3 bases and at J to 0 bases, leaving 5 bases not matched to a gene. This CDR3 is built from 17 residues. The CDR3 reads CASSISGTGVSGNTIYF. For the CDR3, the DNA is TGTGCCAGTAGTATCTCTGGGACAGGGGTCTCTGGAAACACCATATATTTT.

The chain combines TRBV11-2 with TRBJ2-7; TRBD1 matches at 9 bases. V gave up 2 bases and J gave up 3 bases; unmatched junction bases: 17. Germline V CDR1 and CDR2: SGHAT, FQNNGV. CDR3 size: 19 residues. The CDR3 loop reads CASSLQRDRAIFGYYEQYF. In DNA form, the CDR3 reads TGTGCCAGCAGCTTACAGCGGGACAGGGCGATATTCGGGTACTACGAGCAGTACTTC.

The chain uses TRBV5-4 and TRBJ1-2; TRBD1 matches at 7 bases. This CDR3 comprises 14 residues. Unmatched junction bases numbered 6, after V lost 3 bases and J lost 4 bases. Germline V gives CDR1 SGHNT, CDR2 YYREEE (reference sequence). CDR3 residues: CASSSGQRVYGYTF. The CDR3 region has the DNA TGTGCCAGCAGCTCGGGACAGAGAGTCTATGGCTACACCTTC.

The genes are TRBV4-2 and TRBJ1-5, with 10 bases fitting TRBD1. V dropped 3 bases and J dropped 5; count of bases not matched to a gene: 4. The CDR3 is made up of 15 amino acids. Germline loops: CDR1 LGHNA, CDR2 YNFKEQ. As DNA, the CDR3 is TGTGCCAGCAGCCACCCGGGACAGGGGTATCAGCCCCAGCATTTT. This sequence encodes CASSHPGQGYQPQHF.

This chain links TRBV2 with TRBJ2-2, with D possibly TRBD1 on 6 matching bases. CDR1 is SNHLY, CDR2 FYNNEI, per germline. Trimming pared 4 bases from V and 6 bases from J, leaving 12 bases between. This CDR3 comprises 14 residues. CDR3 region: CASSAQGRAGELFF. CDR3 DNA: TGTGCCAGCAGTGCCCAGGGGAGAGCCGGGGAGCTGTTTTTT.

For the CDR3, the DNA is TGTGCCATCAGTGAGACAGTTAGAAACACCATATATTTT. This gives the protein CAISETVRNTIYF. V is TRBV10-3 and J is TRBJ1-3; D gene uncertain. The CDR3 extends over 13 amino acids. Germline-derived CDR1 and CDR2 are ENHRY and SYGVKD. Trimming cost V 2 bases and J 5 bases, with 7 bases left between them.

The rearrangement uses TRBV10-3 and TRBJ2-6; 8 bases line up with TRBD2. The germline gives CDR1 ENHRY, CDR2 SYGVKD. The CDR3 has 19 residues. V was clipped by 4 bases and J by 0 bases; unmatched bases: 11. The CDR3 spells CAISGGASGPHSGANVLTF. CDR3 nucleotide sequence: TGTGCCATCAGTGGGGGGGCTAGCGGGCCTCACTCTGGGGCCAACGTCCTGACTTTC.

This clone turned up a few times. The chain combines TRBV14 with TRBJ1-2; TRBD1 aligns across 8 bases. The J segment lost 4 bases and the V segment lost 4 bases, leaving 8 bases of the junction unmatched. The CDR3 runs to 15 residues. CDR1 and CDR2 (germline): SGHDN, FVKESK. The CDR3 reads CASSPGTGYAYGYTF. For the CDR3, the DNA is TGTGCCAGCAGCCCGGGGACAGGCTACGCCTATGGCTACACCTTC.

This clone was seen a single time. This rearrangement joins TRBV15 to TRBJ2-1; a possible D gene is TRBD2 (5 bases). Germline CDR1 and CDR2: LNHNV and YYDKDF (reference sequence). The length of the CDR3 is 13 residues. The ends were cut back, 4 bases at V and 9 bases at J, with 13 bases in the middle. DNA of the CDR3: TGTGCCACCAGCACCACTAGTCCTGTTGAGCAGTTCTTC. Translated, it gives CATSTTSPVEQFF.

The chain combines TRBV28 with TRBJ1-1, with 8 bases matching TRBD1. CDR1 and CDR2 (germline): MDHEN, SYDVKM. This CDR3 comprises 15 residues. V trimming: 6 bases; J trimming: 1 base; junction bases outside the gene matches: 7. The CDR3: CASSPGGARNTEAFF. In nucleotides, the CDR3 is TGTGCCAGCAGCCCAGGGGGCGCGAGGAACACTGAAGCTTTCTTT.

Written as DNA, the CDR3 is TGTGCCAGCGAAAAAACAGGTGGGAACACTGAAGCTTTCTTT. It codes for CASEKTGGNTEAFF. V and J are TRBV27 and TRBJ1-1; D perhaps matches TRBD1 (5 bases). The CDR3 totals 14 residues. The ends were cut back, 8 bases at V and 1 base at J, with 14 bases in the middle. Germline V gene sequence: CDR1 MNHEY, CDR2 SMNVEV (reference sequence).

This clone was seen once. V and J are TRBV20-1 and TRBJ2-7; TRBD2 is a possible D gene (6 bases). This CDR3 has 14 amino acids. CDR1 DFQATT and CDR2 SNEGSKA come from the germline V gene (reference sequence). Trimming stripped 3 bases from V and 3 bases from J, with 15 bases between. The DNA for the CDR3 is TGCAGTGCTAGTATGACTAGTGGGGGCTACGAGCAGTACTTC. Protein: CSASMTSGGYEQYF.

CDR3 DNA: TGTGCCAGCAGTGACCGGTACACCGGGGAGCTGTTTTTT. Its protein product is CASSDRYTGELFF. The chain joins TRBV25-1 to TRBJ2-2; no firm D call. V was pared by 3 bases and J by 3 bases, with 5 bases between. Germline CDR1 is MGHDK and CDR2 is SYGVNS. The CDR3 length is 13 residues.

The rearrangement uses TRBV6-5 and TRBJ1-2, with unresolved D. V dropped 11 bases and J dropped 10 bases, with 20 bases sitting between them. This CDR3 is built from 12 residues. Germline V gene data show CDR1 as MNHEY and CDR2 as SVGAGI. CDR3 bases: TGTGCCTTCGCTTCTGGGCAGAGAGCCTACACCTTC. As protein: CAFASGQRAYTF.

The CDR3 DNA sequence: TGTGCCAGCAGGAGGAACAGGGAGGGGGAAAAACTGTTTTTT. Translation gives CASRRNREGEKLFF. This chain uses TRBV25-1 with TRBJ1-4; D might be TRBD1 (6 bases). V lost 6 bases and J lost 8, with 16 bases in between. This CDR3 spans 14 amino acids. The germline gives CDR1 MGHDK, CDR2 SYGVNS.

The chain recombines TRBV7-3 with TRBJ2-3; 8 bases are shared with TRBD2. CDR3 length: 14 residues. Per the germline V gene, CDR1 is SGHTA and CDR2 is FQGTGA. Trimming took 4 bases from V and 4 from J; bases not matched to a gene: 4. The CDR3 sequence is CASSSSGSADTQYF. In nucleotides, the CDR3 is TGTGCCAGCAGCTCAAGCGGGAGCGCAGATACGCAGTATTTT.

The chain carries TRBV7-3 and TRBJ2-3; D not certain. The germline V gene has CDR1 SGHTA and CDR2 FQGTGA. CDR3 length: 13 residues. Deletions cut 6 bases from V and 2 bases from J, with 9 bases between. CDR3 bases: TGTGCCAGCAGTCCTTATATCACAGATACGCAGTATTTT. Translation: CASSPYITDTQYF.

This clone turned up a few times. The chain combines TRBV13 with TRBJ1-1; D not resolved. Between the trimmed V and J ends, which lost 1 base and 5 bases, there was a span of 11 bases. There are 14 residues in the CDR3. Looked up from germline, CDR1 is PRHDT and CDR2 is FYEKMQ (reference sequence). CDR3 protein: CASSLEGRGTEAFF. Here the CDR3 DNA reads TGTGCCAGCAGCTTAGAGGGAAGAGGGACTGAAGCTTTCTTT.

The rearrangement links TRBV11-3 to TRBJ2-1; TRBD2 matches 13 bases. V lost 4 bases, J lost 5 bases, and 8 bases stayed unmatched. This CDR3 spans 17 amino acids. CDR1 is SGHNT and CDR2 is YENEEA in the germline V gene. The CDR3 loop reads CASSSRLAGGLNNEQFF. As DNA, the CDR3 is TGTGCCAGCAGCTCCCGACTAGCGGGAGGCCTTAACAATGAGCAGTTCTTC.

The J gene is TRBJ1-2, the V gene TRBV14, with 8 nucleotides matching TRBD1. The germline V gene has CDR1 SGHDN and CDR2 FVKESK. V dropped 1 base and J dropped 13; count of bases not matched to a gene: 8. The CDR3 covers 13 residues. In DNA form, the CDR3 reads TGTGCCAGCAGCCAAGCCCCCTGGACAGGGTTCACCTTC. This translates into CASSQAPWTGFTF.

This clone appeared a few times. The chain employs TRBV27 and TRBJ2-2; D is uncertain. This CDR3 contains 15 residues. V lost 4 bases, J lost 5 bases, and 14 bases lay in between. Per germline, CDR1 MNHEY and CDR2 SMNVEV (reference sequence). CDR3 region: CASSSRLARTGELFF. The CDR3 DNA reads TGTGCCAGCAGTTCCAGACTCGCACGGACCGGGGAGCTGTTTTTT.

V is TRBV7-9 and J is TRBJ1-5, with D possibly TRBD1 on 5 matching bases. The CDR3 is 14 amino acids. Germline V gene sequence: CDR1 SEHNR, CDR2 FQNEAQ (reference sequence). V was trimmed by 5 bases and J by 4 bases, leaving 12 bases between them. The CDR3 protein is CASSQGLANQPQHF. CDR3 DNA sequence: TGTGCCAGCAGCCAGGGACTGGCGAATCAGCCCCAGCATTTT.

The V gene is TRBV28, the J gene TRBJ1-2, with D possibly matching TRBD1 (6 bases). The CDR3 sequence is 12 residues long. V was shortened by 3 bases and J by 10 bases, with 12 bases between the two germline ends. From germline, CDR1 is MDHEN and CDR2 SYDVKM. The CDR3 spells CASSLKAGVYTF. CDR3 in DNA: TGTGCCAGCAGTTTGAAGGCAGGGGTCTACACCTTC.